This T cell receptor beta chain was captured in a study of blood T cell repertoires in COVID-19. In the study overall: Samples representing acute and convalescent COVID-19 were sourced from the United States, Italy and Spain. In each case, the material was cDNA or gDNA derived from T cells, B-cell-depleted T cells, or PBMCs.

Patients at the Seattle site were enrolled during active infection and followed longitudinally. Original analysis: Quantification of nucleated cells was approximated via reference gene primer amplification. Profiled with immunoSEQ multiplex PCR; TCRdb holds only in-frame clones, not every one. V and J calls and clone size come straight from that table; D and trimming were deduced from the DNA. Of about 250,000 clones detected, roughly 83% appear once; the ten largest clones hold 5% to 7%. What was sequenced was peripheral blood. This clonotype was obtained from a woman of 80 years or more with COVID-19, enrolled during active disease.

The CDR3 DNA is TGTGCCAGCAGCCCCCAGGGCTCCTACGAGCAGTACTTC. It encodes CASSPQGSYEQYF. The V call is TRBV5-4, the J call TRBJ2-7, with a tentative D call TRBD1 (5 bases). This CDR3 spans 13 amino acids. The V gene's germline CDR1 is SGHNT and CDR2 YYREEE (reference sequence). Trimming pared 4 bases from V and 0 bases from J, leaving 8 bases between.